The clone carrying this T cell receptor (beta chain) showed up just a few times. Its target is unknown. The source of the sample is a study of T-cell memory formation after mild COVID-19. Study-level findings and limits: Pre-infection memory harbored some responding clones, suggesting cross-reactive memory joined.

Germline-derived CDR1 and CDR2 are ENHRY and SYGVKD. The CDR3 consists of 14 residues. V lost 4 bases to trimming and J lost 5 bases, with 13 bases between them. TCRdb re-called the 5' RACE reads with MiXCR, one entry per CDR3 protein. Of over 350,000 distinct CDR3 sequences detected, roughly a quarter appear once; the ten largest clones hold around 8.1%. Input material: PBMCs or a T cell subset sorted from them (not recorded which). The receptor was isolated from an adult woman who had mild COVID-19 (a few samples of this study predate the infection). Cell type and time point are not known. The J gene is TRBJ2-3, the V gene TRBV10-3; D possibly corresponds to TRBD1 (6 bases). This CDR3 reads CAISVRGPEDTQYF. CDR3 coding DNA: TGTGCCATCAGTGTCAGGGGTCCGGAAGATACGCAGTATTTT.